This is a list of T cell receptor beta chains from one sample in a study of post-analysis software for immune sequencing data. One entry per CDR3 protein, called by TCRdb with MiXCR from the PCR reads. The table lists about 200,000 distinct CDR3 sequences, around 30% of them singletons. Material for sequencing was blood. The receptors were sampled from a girl under 18 with multiple sclerosis. The CDR3 runs from the conserved cysteine through the conserved F or W. The order of the fields is D gene, clone size, V gene, J gene, CDR3 DNA, CDR3 protein. D genes are given only for firm matches. Expanded clones get a size class; other rows say once, few or many, or leave the size out.

D: TRBD1
size: few
V: TRBV7-8
J: TRBJ1-1
DNA: TGTGCCAGCAGCTTGATGACAGGGGACACTGAAGCTTTCTTT
CDR3: CASSLMTGDTEAFF

D: NA
size: NA
V: TRBV20-1
J: TRBJ2-1
DNA: TGCGGTGCTACCGAGGACCGATACAATGAGCAGTTCTTC
CDR3: CGATEDRYNEQFF

D: TRBD2
size: many
V: TRBV29-1
J: TRBJ2-7
DNA: TGCAGCGTTCTAGGACTAGCGGGAGTCTACGAGCAGTACTTC
CDR3: CSVLGLAGVYEQYF

D: NA
size: NA
V: TRBV28
J: TRBJ1-1
DNA: TGTGCCAGCAGTTTAATTTCGGGCAGCCGGAACACTGAAGCTTTCTTT
CDR3: CASSLISGSRNTEAFF

D: NA
size: many
V: TRBV9
J: TRBJ1-4
DNA: TGTGCCAGCAGCGGCGGACAGAATGAAAAACTGTTTTTT
CDR3: CASSGGQNEKLFF

D: NA
size: many
V: TRBV4-1
J: TRBJ2-3
DNA: TGCGCCAGCAGCCAAGTTGCGGGGACAGATACGCAGTATTTT
CDR3: CASSQVAGTDTQYF

D: TRBD2
size: few
V: TRBV7-3
J: TRBJ2-3
DNA: TGTGCCAGCAGGAGGGGACTAGCGGGGGGCGATACGCAGTATTTT
CDR3: CASRRGLAGGDTQYF

D: TRBD1
size: many
V: TRBV4-1
J: TRBJ2-3
DNA: TGCGCCAGCAGCCACGTTGGGGCAGGGGGAACAGATACGCAGTATTTT
CDR3: CASSHVGAGGTDTQYF

D: TRBD1
size: many
V: TRBV5-1
J: TRBJ1-5
DNA: TGCGCCAGCAGCAACGGACAGGGCAATCAGCCCCAGCATTTT
CDR3: CASSNGQGNQPQHF

D: NA
size: NA
V: TRBV6-5
J: TRBJ2-2
DNA: TGTGCCAGCAGTTACTATCTCGCCGGGGAGCTGTTTTTT
CDR3: CASSYYLAGELFF

D: NA
size: NA
V: TRBV6-2/TRBV6-3
J: TRBJ1-1
DNA: TGTGCCAGCAGTTACACACGGGACATTTGGACCATGAACACTGAAGCTTTCTTT
CDR3: CASSYTRDIWTMNTEAFF

D: TRBD2
size: many
V: TRBV20-1
J: TRBJ2-3
DNA: TGCAGTGCTAGAGATTACGGGGGGGCAGATACGCAGTATTTT
CDR3: CSARDYGGADTQYF

D: NA
size: few
V: TRBV15
J: TRBJ2-1
DNA: TGTGCCACCAGCAGAGGTAGTGACCCACGGCATGAGCAGTTCTTC
CDR3: CATSRGSDPRHEQFF

D: TRBD1
size: NA
V: TRBV5-6
J: TRBJ1-2
DNA: TGTGCCAGCAGCACGGGACAGCTCTATGGCTACACCTTC
CDR3: CASSTGQLYGYTF

D: NA
size: NA
V: TRBV21-1
J: TRBJ2-7
DNA: TGTGCCAGCAGCAATCGGGGGCGGGTATCCTACGAGCAGTACTTC
CDR3: CASSNRGRVSYEQYF

D: NA
size: many
V: TRBV29-1
J: TRBJ1-5
DNA: TGCAGCGTGGGGAGGGGTGGCAATCAGCCCCAGCATTTT
CDR3: CSVGRGGNQPQHF

D: NA
size: NA
V: TRBV7-9
J: TRBJ1-1
DNA: TGTGCCAGCAGCTTAAACAGGGAAGCTTTCTTT
CDR3: CASSLNREAFF

D: NA
size: NA
V: TRBV27
J: TRBJ2-1
DNA: TGTGCCAGCAGTGTACAGTCAGCGGCATCCTACAATGAGCAGTTCTTC
CDR3: CASSVQSAASYNEQFF

D: NA
size: NA
V: TRBV5-1
J: TRBJ1-2
DNA: TGCGCCGGCAGCTTAAGGACGGACTCCACCAACTATGGCTACACCTTC
CDR3: CAGSLRTDSTNYGYTF

D: NA
size: once
V: TRBV27
J: TRBJ1-2
DNA: NA
CDR3: CASSFFGTGADGHTF

D: TRBD2
size: many
V: TRBV29-1
J: TRBJ2-3
DNA: TGCAGCGCCAACCCACTAGCGGGGGGCACCACAGATACGCAGTATTTT
CDR3: CSANPLAGGTTDTQYF

D: NA
size: few
V: TRBV3-1
J: TRBJ2-2
DNA: TGTGCCAGCAGCCAGAGGGTAGCCTTGGCCGGGGAGCTGTTTTTT
CDR3: CASSQRVALAGELFF

D: NA
size: NA
V: TRBV11-2
J: TRBJ1-5
DNA: TGTGCCGGCAGCCTCAGTTTAGATCAGCCCCAGCATTTT
CDR3: CAGSLSLDQPQHF

D: NA
size: NA
V: TRBV9
J: TRBJ1-1
DNA: TGTGCCAGCAGCGTAGGCTCTGCTTTACGGACTGAAGCTTTCTTT
CDR3: CASSVGSALRTEAFF

D: TRBD2
size: many
V: TRBV25-1
J: TRBJ2-1
DNA: TGTGCCAGCAGATGGGGGGGCTCCTACAATGAGCAGTTCTTC
CDR3: CASRWGGSYNEQFF

D: TRBD1
size: NA
V: TRBV6-4
J: TRBJ1-5
DNA: TGTGCCAGCAGTGTCCGGACAGGCCTGTTTGATCAGCACCAGCATTTT
CDR3: CASSVRTGLFDQHQHF

D: NA
size: few
V: TRBV5-1
J: TRBJ1-1
DNA: TGCGCCAGCAGCTTGGAAGGGCGTCGGAACACTGAAGCTTTCTTT
CDR3: CASSLEGRRNTEAFF

D: TRBD1
size: many
V: TRBV7-8
J: TRBJ2-7
DNA: TGTGCCAGCAGCGTCCGGGACAGGGGCTACGAGCAGTACTTC
CDR3: CASSVRDRGYEQYF